This TCR beta chain was identified during a study of shared clonotypes between healthy human individuals. Study in general: Per donor, three plates held CD4 naive cells, three held CD4 memory, two held CD8 naive and one held CD8 memory. General observations from the study: Sampling involved blood alone; tissue repertoires likely differ. The study found about 5% of naive CD4 clonotypes shared across a handful of donors.

With respect to this clone: Antigen specificity is unknown.

The CDR3 contains 15 residues. CDR1 and CDR2 (germline): MDHEN, SYDVKM. Trimming shortened V by 6 bases and J by 2 bases, and 17 bases separated the two germline ends. The assay was immunoSEQ multiplex PCR, and TCRdb's table has in-frame clones only and misses some. The table includes fewer than 850,000 clones, around 72% detected once. The TCR comes from a woman between 25 and 40 years old in good health. This sequence joins TRBV28 and TRBJ2-7, with D perhaps matching TRBD1 or TRBD2 (5 bases each). The specimen was memory CD4+ T cells sorted from blood. Subset described: CD45RA-negative fraction. CDR3 region: CASSPGDGETYEQYF. CDR3 bases: TGTGCCAGCAGCCCCGGGGACGGGGAAACCTACGAGCAGTACTTC.